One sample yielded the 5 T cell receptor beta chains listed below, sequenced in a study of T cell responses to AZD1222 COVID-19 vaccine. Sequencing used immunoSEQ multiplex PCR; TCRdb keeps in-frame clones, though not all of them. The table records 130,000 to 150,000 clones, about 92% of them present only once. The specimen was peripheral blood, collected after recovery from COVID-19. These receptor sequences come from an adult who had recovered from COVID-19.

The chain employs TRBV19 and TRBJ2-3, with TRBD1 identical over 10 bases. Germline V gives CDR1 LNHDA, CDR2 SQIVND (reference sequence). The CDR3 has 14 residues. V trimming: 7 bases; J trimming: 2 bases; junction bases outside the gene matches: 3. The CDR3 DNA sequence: TGTGCCAGTAAGGGACAGGGGACCACAGATACGCAGTATTTT. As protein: CASKGQGTTDTQYF. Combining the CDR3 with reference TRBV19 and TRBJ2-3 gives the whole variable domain DGGITQSPKYLFRKEGQNVTLSCEQNLNHDAMYWYRQDPGQGLRLIYYSQIVNDFQKGDIAEGYSVSREKKESFPLTVTSAQKNPTAFYLCASKGQGTTDTQYFGPGTRLTVL.

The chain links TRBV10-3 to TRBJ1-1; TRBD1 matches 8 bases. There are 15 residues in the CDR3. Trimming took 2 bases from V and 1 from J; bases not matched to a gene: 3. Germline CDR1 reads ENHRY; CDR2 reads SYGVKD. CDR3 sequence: CAISEGTGKNTEAFF. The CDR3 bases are TGTGCCATCAGTGAGGGGACAGGAAAGAACACTGAAGCTTTCTTT.

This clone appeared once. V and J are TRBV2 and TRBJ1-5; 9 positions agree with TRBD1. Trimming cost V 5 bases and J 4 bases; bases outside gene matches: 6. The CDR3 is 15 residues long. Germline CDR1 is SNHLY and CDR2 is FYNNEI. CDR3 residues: CASSPGQGYNQPQHF. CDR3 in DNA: TGTGCCAGCAGTCCGGGACAGGGCTATAATCAGCCCCAGCATTTT.

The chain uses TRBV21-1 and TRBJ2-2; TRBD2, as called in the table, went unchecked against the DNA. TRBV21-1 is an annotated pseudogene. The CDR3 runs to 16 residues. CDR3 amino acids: CASEPTSGLNTGELFF. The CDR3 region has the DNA TGTGCCAGCGAGCCGACTAGCGGGCTTAACACCGGGGAGCTGTTTTTT.

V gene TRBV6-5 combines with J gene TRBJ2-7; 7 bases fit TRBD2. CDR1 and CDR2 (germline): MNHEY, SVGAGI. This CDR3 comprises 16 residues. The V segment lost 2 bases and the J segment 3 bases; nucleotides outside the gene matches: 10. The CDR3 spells CASSYGPPGLSYEQYF. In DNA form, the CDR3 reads TGTGCCAGCAGTTACGGGCCCCCGGGACTAAGCTACGAGCAGTACTTC.